Each of the 10 T cell receptor gamma chains below was sequenced from the same sample in a study of Vδ1+ human thymocytes. Whole-study findings and limits: Highly polyclonal TRG and TRD repertoires with Gaussian CDR3 length distributions appeared in thymus.

The template was reverse-transcribed extracted RNA. Pooled V-gene forward primers with one constant-region reverse primer generated the CDR3 amplicons by multiplex PCR. TCRdb re-called clones from the multiplex PCR reads via CATT. The repertoire holds some 22,000 gamma-chain clones, with roughly 13% as singletons. These receptors lack a known antigen. Specimen: Vdelta1+ gamma-delta thymocytes from the thymus. Subset noted: FACS-sorted CD3+ TCRalphabeta- TCRVdelta1+ TCRVdelta2- thymocytes. The receptors were sampled from a child less than two years old who had congenital heart surgery.

This chain joins TRGV8 and TRGJ1 or TRGJ2. The trim removed 5 bases at V and 0 bases at J, leaving 10 bases unmatched. This CDR3 contains 15 residues. From germline, CDR1 is VENAVY and CDR2 YDSYNSRV. The CDR3 sequence is CATWVKPTNYYKKLF. CDR3 bases: TGTGCCACCTGGGTTAAGCCAACGAATTATTATAAGAAACTCTTT.

The count of this clone is one. The chain carries TRGV3 and TRGJ1 or TRGJ2. Losses at the gene ends were 3 bases for V and 10 bases for J; bases not matched to a gene: 3. The CDR3 is 10 residues long. The germline V gene encodes CDR1 VTNTFY and CDR2 YDVSTARD (reference sequence). The DNA for the CDR3 is TGTGCCACCTGGGACTGCAAGAAACTCTTT. Translating gives CATWDCKKLF.

This clone was seen a handful of times. The chain is built from TRGV8 and TRGJ1 or TRGJ2. After removal of 4 bases from V and 3 bases from J, the junction contained 6 bases not matched to a gene. Germline CDR1 reads VENAVY; CDR2 reads YDSYNSRV. This CDR3 spans 13 amino acids. Here the CDR3 DNA reads TGTGCCACCTGGGAACACCTTTATTATAAGAAACTCTTT. It yields the protein CATWEHLYYKKLF.

This clone turned up a few times. The J gene is TRGJ1 or TRGJ2, the V gene TRGV8. Germline-derived CDR1 and CDR2 are VENAVY and YDSYNSRV. With 0 bases clipped from V and 2 bases from J, the junction kept 10 bases outside the gene matches. This CDR3 is built from 16 residues. CDR3 sequence (DNA): TGTGCCACCTGGGATAGGCCCCCGGCGGATTATTATAAGAAACTCTTT. Amino acids: CATWDRPPADYYKKLF.

In regard to this clone: Sequence at one end of the junction differs from germline and may be a read error. The chain links TRGV4 to TRGJP2. The CDR3 runs 15 residues. Germline V lookup: CDR1 EGSTGY, CDR2 YDSYTSSV. CDR3 residues: CATWNGEKSDWIKTF. Written as DNA, the CDR3 is TGTGCCACCTGGAATGGGGAGAAGAGTGATTGGATCAAGACGTTT.

This clone was observed a handful of times. This chain links TRGV2 with TRGJP2. The junction had 3 bases not matched to a gene; V was cut back by 2 bases and J by 3 bases. Per germline, CDR1 EGSNGY and CDR2 YDSYNSKV. The CDR3 contains 14 residues. The chain's CDR3 is CATWDEGSDWIKTF. CDR3 DNA: TGTGCCACCTGGGACGAGGGTAGTGATTGGATCAAGACGTTT.

This chain joins TRGV9 and TRGJ1 or TRGJ2. There are 12 residues in the CDR3. The J segment lost 7 bases and the V segment lost 4 bases, leaving 7 bases of the junction unmatched. CDR1 is GITISATS and CDR2 is ISYDGTV in the germline V gene (reference sequence). The DNA of the CDR3 is TGTGCCTTGTGGGAAATACGATATAAGAAACTCTTT. It is translated as CALWEIRYKKLF.

The chain has TRGV3 and TRGJ1 or TRGJ2. The trim removed 6 bases at V and 6 bases at J, leaving 5 bases unmatched. Germline CDR1 is VTNTFY and CDR2 is YDVSTARD (reference sequence). The CDR3 loop spans 11 amino acids. In DNA form, the CDR3 reads TGTGCCACCTGGACTGGTTATAAGAAACTCTTT. This encodes CATWTGYKKLF.

The rearrangement joins TRGV9 to TRGJ1 or TRGJ2. This CDR3 comprises 13 residues. V was clipped by 6 bases and J by 2 bases; unmatched bases: 7. Germline V gives CDR1 GITISATS, CDR2 ISYDGTV (reference sequence). The CDR3, as DNA: TGTGCCTTGTGGAGGGTGTATTATTATAAGAAACTCTTT. It translates to CALWRVYYYKKLF.

This clone was seen a handful of times. The chain couples TRGV9 to TRGJ1 or TRGJ2. From germline, CDR1 is GITISATS and CDR2 ISYDGTV (reference sequence). The CDR3 is 11 residues long. The V and J ends lost 6 bases and 8 bases, in that order; junction bases with no gene match: 7. CDR3 protein: CALWNSDKKLF. In DNA form, the CDR3 reads TGTGCCTTGTGGAACAGCGATAAGAAACTCTTT.